The clone carrying this TCR beta chain was observed a few times. This sample was included in a study of patients and donors after allogeneic stem cell transplantation. The germline gives CDR1 SQVTM, CDR2 ANQGSEA. The CDR3 runs to 12 residues. V was trimmed by 4 bases and J by 3 bases, leaving 9 bases between them. One entry per CDR3 protein results from TCRdb running MiXCR on the RT-PCR reads. Of about 89,000 distinct CDR3 sequences in the sample, around 49% were seen once. The chain carries TRBV29-1 and TRBJ1-2; D unclear. This sequence was found in a human donor who was either an allogeneic HSCT recipient or a stem cell or donor lymphocyte infusion donor (not recorded which). It is not recorded whose cells these are; they may come from a transplant donor. The material sequenced was blood, either unsorted or a sorted T cell fraction (not recorded which). CDR3 sequence (DNA): TGCAGCGTTGGTGACGAAGACTATGGCTACACCTTC. This encodes CSVGDEDYGYTF. Full variable domain (outside the CDR3, taken from reference TRBV29-1 and TRBJ1-2): SAVISQKPSRDICQRGTSLTIQCQVDSQVTMMFWYRQQPGQSLTLIATANQGSEATYESGFVIDKFPISRPNLTFSTLTVSNMSPEDSSIYLCSVGDEDYGYTFGSGTRLTVV.